This paragraph reports one T cell receptor (beta chain). What it recognizes is unknown. These data belong to a study of T cells after yellow fever vaccination. Per the germline V gene, CDR1 is MNHNS and CDR2 is SASEGT. The ends lost 6 bases at V and 1 base at J; junction bases unmatched: 5. The CDR3 runs 14 residues. Points from the study as a whole: Of the clonotypes, a small share occurred in both CD4 and CD8 compartments. Contamination by abundant bulk-population clonotypes could be present in FACS-sorted repertoires.

Generation of TCR cDNA used 5'RACE template switching (which added a universal primer site and UMIs). MiXCR was run by TCRdb on the 5' RACE reads, yielding one entry per CDR3 protein. The table lists a few hundred thousand distinct CDR3 sequences, less than 20% of them singletons. The TCR sequence derives from a man aged 18 to 29 who received the YFV17D yellow fever vaccine. The specimen comprised PBMCs, sampled 5 to 6 days after the first yellow fever vaccination. This chain connects TRBV6-1 to TRBJ1-1; TRBD1 aligns across 7 bases. The CDR3 coding sequence is TGTGCCAGCAGGCGTGGACAGGAGAACACTGAAGCTTTCTTT. This gives the protein CASRRGQENTEAFF.